The 9 T cell receptor beta chains below all came from one sample that was sequenced in a study of CD8 T cells in cerebrospinal fluid in Alzheimer's disease. TCRdb reprocessed the 10x single-cell sequencing reads, keeping one entry per CDR3 protein, no DNA. The table gives some 600 distinct CDR3 sequences; the top ten clones make up around 11% of it. The sequenced sample was cerebrospinal fluid. Every receptor here comes from a human donor with Parkinson's disease.

This clonotype is classed as medium-sized by frequency. The rearrangement links TRBV28 to TRBJ1-5. The CDR3 contains 12 residues. CDR1 MDHEN and CDR2 SYDVKM come from the germline V gene. The CDR3 spells CAAGGLGQPQHF.

Judged by frequency, this clonotype is large (0.1 to 1%). The J gene is TRBJ2-3, the V gene TRBV6-2 or TRBV6-3; TCRdb gives TRBD1 as the D gene, but with no DNA this cannot be confirmed. Germline V gives CDR1 MNHEY, CDR2 SVGEGT. The CDR3 spans 14 residues. The CDR3 here is CASSRDLITDTQYF.

Measured by frequency, this clonotype is medium-sized. The chain carries TRBV19 and TRBJ1-5; with no DNA, the TCRdb D assignment of TRBD1 cannot be verified. From germline, CDR1 is LNHDA and CDR2 SQIVND (reference sequence). The CDR3 has 17 amino acids. This CDR3 is CASSLGPGGGSNQPQHF.

This clonotype is medium-sized (0.01 to 0.1%) by frequency. This CDR3 is CASSELGGGWSGNTIYF. V gene TRBV6-1 combines with J gene TRBJ1-3; the TRBD1 assignment by TCRdb is unverifiable without DNA. CDR3 size: 17 residues. Per germline, CDR1 MNHNS and CDR2 SASEGT.

By frequency, this clonotype is large. The V gene is TRBV5-5, the J gene TRBJ2-1; lacking DNA, the TRBD2 call made by TCRdb goes unchecked. CDR1 and CDR2 from the germline V gene are SGHKS and YYEKEE (reference sequence). The CDR3 runs to 14 residues. The CDR3 loop is CASSALGTMNEQFF.

Measured by frequency, this clonotype is large. The gene calls are TRBV7-9 and TRBJ2-7; with no DNA, the TCRdb D assignment of TRBD1 cannot be verified. Germline V CDR1 and CDR2: SEHNR, FQNEAQ (reference sequence). The CDR3 is made up of 14 amino acids. The CDR3 protein is CASSRAGTEYEQYF.

This clonotype is deemed large by its frequency. This rearrangement joins TRBV12-3 or TRBV12-4 to TRBJ2-2; TCRdb outputs TRBD2, but without DNA this stays unchecked. The CDR3 covers 14 residues. CDR3 sequence: CASSLASLTGELFF.

This clonotype counts as medium-sized by frequency. The J gene is TRBJ1-5, the V gene TRBV5-5. The length of the CDR3 is 13 residues. Per the germline V gene, CDR1 is SGHKS and CDR2 is YYEKEE (reference sequence). CDR3 loop: CASSLSQGPPQHF. Using reference TRBV5-5 and TRBJ1-5 for the parts outside the CDR3, the full variable domain is DAGVTQSPTHLIKTRGQQVTLRCSPISGHKSVSWYQQVLGQGPQFIFQYYEKEERGRGNFPDRFSARQFPNYSSELNVNALLLGDSALYLCASSLSQGPPQHFGDGTRLSIL.

Judged by frequency, this clonotype is medium-sized. The gene calls are TRBV14 and TRBJ1-1; TCRdb reports TRBD1, a call that lacks DNA to check it against. Germline CDR1 is SGHDN and CDR2 is FVKESK. CDR3 length equals 13 residues. CDR3 in amino acids: CASNRQQNTEAFF. The entire variable domain, with the rest obtained from reference TRBV14 and TRBJ1-1, is as follows: EAGVTQFPSHSVIEKGQTVTLRCDPISGHDNLYWYRRVMGKEIKFLLHFVKESKQDESGMPNNRFLAERTGGTYSTLKVQPAELEDSGVYFCASNRQQNTEAFFGQGTRLTVV.